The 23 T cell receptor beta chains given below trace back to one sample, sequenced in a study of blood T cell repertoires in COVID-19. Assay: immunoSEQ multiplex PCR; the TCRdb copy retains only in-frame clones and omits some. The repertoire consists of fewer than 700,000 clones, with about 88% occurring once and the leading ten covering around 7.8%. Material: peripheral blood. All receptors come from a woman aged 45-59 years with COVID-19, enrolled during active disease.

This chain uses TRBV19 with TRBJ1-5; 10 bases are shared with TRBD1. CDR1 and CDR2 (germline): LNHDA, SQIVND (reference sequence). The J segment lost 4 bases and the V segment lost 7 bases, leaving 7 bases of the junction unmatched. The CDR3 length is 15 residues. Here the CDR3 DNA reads TGTGCCAGTATTTCCTGGGACAGGGGAAATCAGCCCCAGCATTTT. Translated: CASISWDRGNQPQHF.

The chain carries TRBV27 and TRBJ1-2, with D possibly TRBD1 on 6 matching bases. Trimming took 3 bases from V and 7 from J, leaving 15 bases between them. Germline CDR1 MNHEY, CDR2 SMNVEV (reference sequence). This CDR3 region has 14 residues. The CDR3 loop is CASSLGGQLGGYTF. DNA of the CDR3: TGTGCCAGCAGTTTGGGCGGACAGTTGGGTGGCTACACCTTC.

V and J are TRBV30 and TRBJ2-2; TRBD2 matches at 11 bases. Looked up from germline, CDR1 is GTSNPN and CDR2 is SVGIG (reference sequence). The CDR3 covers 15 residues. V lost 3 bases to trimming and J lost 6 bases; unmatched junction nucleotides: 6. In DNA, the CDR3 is TGTGCCTGGAGGTGGGGGACTAGCGGCTCCGGGGAGCTGTTTTTT. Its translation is CAWRWGTSGSGELFF.

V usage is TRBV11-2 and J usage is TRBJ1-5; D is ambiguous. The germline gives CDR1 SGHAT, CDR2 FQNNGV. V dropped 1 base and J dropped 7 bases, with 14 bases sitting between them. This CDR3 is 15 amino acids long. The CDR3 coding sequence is TGTGCCAGCAGCTTAGGGCCGGAGAAGAGACAGCCCCAGCATTTT. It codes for CASSLGPEKRQPQHF.

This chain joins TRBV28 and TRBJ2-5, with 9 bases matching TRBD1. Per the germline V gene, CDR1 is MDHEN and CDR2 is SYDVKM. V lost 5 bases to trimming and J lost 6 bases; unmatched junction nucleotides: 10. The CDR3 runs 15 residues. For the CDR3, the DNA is TGTGCCAGCAGTCCAATTCGGGGACAGGGAAAGACCCAGTACTTC. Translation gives CASSPIRGQGKTQYF.

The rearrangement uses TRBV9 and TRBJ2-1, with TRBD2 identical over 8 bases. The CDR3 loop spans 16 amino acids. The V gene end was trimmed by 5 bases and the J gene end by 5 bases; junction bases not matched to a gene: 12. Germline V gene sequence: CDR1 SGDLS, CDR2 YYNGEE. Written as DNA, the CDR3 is TGTGCCAGCAGTCCTACGGGGGGGGCGGGCCACAATGAGCAGTTCTTC. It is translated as CASSPTGGAGHNEQFF.

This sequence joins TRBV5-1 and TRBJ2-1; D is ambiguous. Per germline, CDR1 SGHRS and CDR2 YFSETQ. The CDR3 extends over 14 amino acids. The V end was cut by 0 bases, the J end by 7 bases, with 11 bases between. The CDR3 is CASSLGNLVNEQFF. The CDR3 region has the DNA TGCGCCAGCAGCTTGGGAAACTTAGTGAATGAGCAGTTCTTC.

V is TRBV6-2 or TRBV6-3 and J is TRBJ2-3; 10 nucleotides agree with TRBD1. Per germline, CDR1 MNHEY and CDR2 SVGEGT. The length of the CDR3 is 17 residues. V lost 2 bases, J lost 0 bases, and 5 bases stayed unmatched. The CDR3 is CASSYPGQGLSTDTQYF. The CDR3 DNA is TGTGCCAGCAGTTACCCGGGACAGGGGTTAAGCACAGATACGCAGTATTTT.

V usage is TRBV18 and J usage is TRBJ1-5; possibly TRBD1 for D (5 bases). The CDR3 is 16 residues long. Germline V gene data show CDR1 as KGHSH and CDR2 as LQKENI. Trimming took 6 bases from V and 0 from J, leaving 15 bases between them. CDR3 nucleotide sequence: TGTGCCAGCTCGCCGGAGACGGGGGTTAGCAATCAGCCCCAGCATTTT. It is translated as CASSPETGVSNQPQHF.

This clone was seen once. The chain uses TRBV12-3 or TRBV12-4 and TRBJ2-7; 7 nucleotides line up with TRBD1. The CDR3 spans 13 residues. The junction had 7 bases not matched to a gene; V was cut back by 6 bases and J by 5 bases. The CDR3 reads CASSDRDGDEQYF. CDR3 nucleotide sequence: TGTGCCAGCAGCGACAGGGACGGTGACGAGCAGTACTTC.

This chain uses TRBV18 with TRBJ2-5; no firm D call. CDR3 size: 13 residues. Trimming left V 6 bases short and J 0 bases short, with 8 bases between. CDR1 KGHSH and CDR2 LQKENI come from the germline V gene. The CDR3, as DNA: TGTGCCAGCTCTCCCCAAAACCAAGAGACCCAGTACTTC. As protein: CASSPQNQETQYF.

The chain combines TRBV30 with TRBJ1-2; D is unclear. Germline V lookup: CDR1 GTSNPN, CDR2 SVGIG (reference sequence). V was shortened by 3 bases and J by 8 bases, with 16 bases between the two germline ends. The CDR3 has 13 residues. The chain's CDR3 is CAWSEGYSGGYTF. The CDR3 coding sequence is TGTGCCTGGAGCGAGGGATATTCGGGGGGCTACACCTTC. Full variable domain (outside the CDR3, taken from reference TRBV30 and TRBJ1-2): SQTIHQWPATLVQPVGSPLSLECTVEGTSNPNLYWYRQAAGRGLQLLFYSVGIGQISSEVPQNLSASRPQDRQFILSSKKLLLSDSGFYLCAWSEGYSGGYTFGSGTRLTVV.

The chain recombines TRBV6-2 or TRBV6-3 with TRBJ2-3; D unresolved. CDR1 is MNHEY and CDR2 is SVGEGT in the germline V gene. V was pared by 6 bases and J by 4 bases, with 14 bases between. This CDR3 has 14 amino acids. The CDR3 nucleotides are TGTGCCAGCAGCCTCGACACCTTTTCAGATACGCAGTATTTT. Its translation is CASSLDTFSDTQYF.

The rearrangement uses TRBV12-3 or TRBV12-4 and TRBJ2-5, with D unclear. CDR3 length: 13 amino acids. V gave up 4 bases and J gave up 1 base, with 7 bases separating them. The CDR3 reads CASSSSSQETQYF. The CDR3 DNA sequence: TGTGCCAGCAGTTCCTCGTCCCAAGAGACCCAGTACTTC.

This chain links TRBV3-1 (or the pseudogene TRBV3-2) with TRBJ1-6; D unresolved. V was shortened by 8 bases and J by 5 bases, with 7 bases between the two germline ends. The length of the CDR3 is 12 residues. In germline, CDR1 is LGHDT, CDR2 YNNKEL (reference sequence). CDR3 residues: CASARDNSPLHF. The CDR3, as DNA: TGTGCCAGCGCGAGAGATAATTCACCCCTCCACTTT.

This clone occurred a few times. The CDR3 DNA sequence: TGTGCCAGCAGCTTCTTCCGAGGACAGTTAAACTATGGCTACACCTTC. Encoded protein: CASSFFRGQLNYGYTF. The chain uses TRBV5-8 and TRBJ1-2; possible D gene TRBD1, 6 bases. The V gene lost 2 bases and the J gene lost 2 bases, with 16 bases spanning the gap. Germline CDR1 reads SGHTS; CDR2 reads YDEGEE. The CDR3 loop spans 16 amino acids. Full variable domain (outside the CDR3, taken from reference TRBV5-8 and TRBJ1-2): EAGVTQSPTHLIKTRGQQATLRCSPISGHTSVYWYQQALGLGLQFLLWYDEGEERNRGNFPPRFSGRQFPNYSSELNVNALELEDSALYLCASSFFRGQLNYGYTFGSGTRLTVV.

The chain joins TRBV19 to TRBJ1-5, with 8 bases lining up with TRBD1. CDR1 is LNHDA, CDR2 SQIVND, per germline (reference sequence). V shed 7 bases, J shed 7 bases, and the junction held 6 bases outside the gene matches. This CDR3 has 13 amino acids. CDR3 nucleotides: TGTGCCAGTACCCCCAGGGGGCAGCAGCCCCAGCATTTT. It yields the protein CASTPRGQQPQHF.

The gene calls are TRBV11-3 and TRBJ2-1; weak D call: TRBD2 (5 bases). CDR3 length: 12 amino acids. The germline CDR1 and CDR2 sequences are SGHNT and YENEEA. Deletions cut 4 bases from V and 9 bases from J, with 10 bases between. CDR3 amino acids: CASSSLVGEQFF. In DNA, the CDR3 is TGTGCCAGCAGCTCACTAGTCGGTGAGCAGTTCTTC.

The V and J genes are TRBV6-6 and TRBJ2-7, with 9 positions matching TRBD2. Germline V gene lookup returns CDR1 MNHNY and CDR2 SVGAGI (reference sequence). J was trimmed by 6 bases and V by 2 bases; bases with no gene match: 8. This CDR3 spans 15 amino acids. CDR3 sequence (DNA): TGTGCCAGCAGTTACGGCGGGCTAGCGGGGATCGAGCAGTACTTC. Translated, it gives CASSYGGLAGIEQYF.

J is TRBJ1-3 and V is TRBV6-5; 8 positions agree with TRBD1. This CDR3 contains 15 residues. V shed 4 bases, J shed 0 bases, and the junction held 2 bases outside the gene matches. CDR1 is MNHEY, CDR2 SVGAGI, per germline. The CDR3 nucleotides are TGTGCCAGCAGTTCCACAGGGGGCTCTGGAAACACCATATATTTT. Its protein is CASSSTGGSGNTIYF.

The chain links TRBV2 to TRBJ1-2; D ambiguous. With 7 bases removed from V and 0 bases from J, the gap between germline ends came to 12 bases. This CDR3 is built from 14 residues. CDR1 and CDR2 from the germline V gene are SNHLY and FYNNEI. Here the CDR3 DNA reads TGTGCCAGCAAAGGAGATATAACTAACTATGGCTACACCTTC. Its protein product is CASKGDITNYGYTF.

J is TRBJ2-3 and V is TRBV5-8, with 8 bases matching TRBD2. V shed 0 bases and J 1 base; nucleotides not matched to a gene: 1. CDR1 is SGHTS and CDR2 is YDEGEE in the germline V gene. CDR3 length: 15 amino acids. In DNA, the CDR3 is TGTGCCAGCAGCTTGGGCGGGGGGCGCACAGATACGCAGTATTTT. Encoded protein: CASSLGGGRTDTQYF.

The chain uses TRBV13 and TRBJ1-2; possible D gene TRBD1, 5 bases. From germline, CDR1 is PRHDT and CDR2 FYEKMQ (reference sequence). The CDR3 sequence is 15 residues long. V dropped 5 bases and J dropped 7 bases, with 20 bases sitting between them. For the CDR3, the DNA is TGTGCCAGCAGCCGCAATTTCGGGGGGTCGGTTGGCTACACCTTC. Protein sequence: CASSRNFGGSVGYTF.